The 30 T cell receptor beta chains listed next were all sequenced from one sample in a study of shared clonotypes between healthy human individuals. Data came from immunoSEQ multiplex PCR; TCRdb stores just in-frame clones and leaves some out. Here the sample spans some 1.1 million clones, 70% to 85% being singletons. Material: memory CD4+ T cells from PBMCs. Indicated subset: CD45RA-negative fraction. These receptors originate from a man aged 18 to 29 in good health. Some clones in this sample may be carry-over from other donors' samples.

V and J are TRBV11-3 and TRBJ2-1; a possible D gene is TRBD1 (5 bases). The CDR3 contains 16 residues. In germline, CDR1 is SGHNT, CDR2 YENEEA. The V end lost 1 base, the J end lost 0 bases, and 10 bases lay between the germline ends. The CDR3 spells CASSLGTGDSYNEQFF. The CDR3 DNA reads TGTGCCAGCAGCTTAGGAACAGGAGACTCCTACAATGAGCAGTTCTTC.

This clone was observed a few times. V and J are TRBV30 and TRBJ2-2, with 8 positions matching TRBD2. The V gene end was trimmed by 7 bases and the J gene end by 1 base; junction bases not matched to a gene: 2. CDR1 is GTSNPN and CDR2 is SVGIG in the germline V gene (reference sequence). The CDR3 is 13 amino acids. CDR3 in DNA: TGTGCCTATAGCGGGAAGAACACCGGGGAGCTGTTTTTT. Amino acids: CAYSGKNTGELFF.

This chain connects TRBV28 to TRBJ2-3; TRBD1 is a possible D gene (6 bases). The CDR3 loop spans 17 amino acids. V was trimmed by 3 bases and J by 0 bases, leaving 16 bases between them. CDR1 is MDHEN, CDR2 SYDVKM, per germline. This CDR3 is CASSFGAGRGSTDTQYF. The CDR3 DNA follows: TGTGCCAGCAGTTTTGGTGCGGGCAGGGGTAGCACAGATACGCAGTATTTT. Filled out from reference TRBV28 and TRBJ2-3, the complete variable domain reads DVKVTQSSRYLVKRTGEKVFLECVQDMDHENMFWYRQDPGLGLRLIYFSYDVKMKEKGDIPEGYSVSREKKERFSLILESASTNQTSMYLCASSFGAGRGSTDTQYFGPGTRLTVL.

The genes are TRBV25-1 and TRBJ2-7; D not resolved. The germline V gene encodes CDR1 MGHDK and CDR2 SYGVNS. This CDR3 is 12 amino acids long. Trimming took 5 bases from V and 5 from J, leaving 10 bases between them. CDR3 region: CASSLITNEQYF. CDR3 DNA sequence: TGTGCCAGCAGTCTCATCACCAACGAGCAGTACTTC.

The CDR3 nucleotides are TGTGCCAGTAGTATGATAGCAGGGTCCAATGAAAAACTGTTTTTT. This translates into CASSMIAGSNEKLFF. J is TRBJ1-4 and V is TRBV19, with D possibly matching TRBD1 (5 bases). The germline gives CDR1 LNHDA, CDR2 SQIVND (reference sequence). Trimming left V 3 bases short and J 5 bases short, with 13 bases between. The CDR3 spans 15 residues.

The sample holds a few counts of this clone. Distinct nucleotide sequences in the sample also encode this CDR3. The chain has TRBV19 and TRBJ2-1; D possibly corresponds to TRBD2 (5 bases). The germline V and J ends were trimmed by 2 bases and 4 bases, with 6 bases remaining between them. CDR1 is LNHDA, CDR2 SQIVND, per germline (reference sequence). The CDR3 covers 13 residues. CDR3 protein: CASSIRGYNEQFF. The CDR3 region has the DNA TGTGCCAGTAGTATAAGAGGGTACAATGAGCAGTTCTTC. Complete variable domain (other parts from reference TRBV19 and TRBJ2-1): DGGITQSPKYLFRKEGQNVTLSCEQNLNHDAMYWYRQDPGQGLRLIYYSQIVNDFQKGDIAEGYSVSREKKESFPLTVTSAQKNPTAFYLCASSIRGYNEQFFGPGTRLTVL.

This clone occurred once. The chain has TRBV5-4 and TRBJ2-7, with 10 bases lining up with TRBD2. Trimming at V came to 2 bases and at J to 3 bases, leaving 5 bases not matched to a gene. The CDR3 extends over 15 amino acids. CDR1 and CDR2 from the germline V gene are SGHNT and YYREEE (reference sequence). CDR3 loop: CASSLGLADLYEQYF. CDR3 DNA sequence: TGTGCCAGCAGCTTAGGACTAGCGGATCTCTACGAGCAGTACTTC. Using reference TRBV5-4 and TRBJ2-7 for the parts outside the CDR3, the full variable domain is ETGVTQSPTHLIKTRGQQVTLRCSSQSGHNTVSWYQQALGQGPQFIFQYYREEENGRGNFPPRFSGLQFPNYSSELNVNALELDDSALYLCASSLGLADLYEQYFGPGTRLTVT.

The chain links TRBV29-1 to TRBJ2-7; TRBD2 is a possible D gene (6 bases). Trimming removed 5 bases at V and 3 bases at J, with 14 bases between. The CDR3 totals 13 residues. Looked up from germline, CDR1 is SQVTM and CDR2 is ANQGSEA. The CDR3 spells CSVKEGLLYEQYF. CDR3 DNA: TGCAGCGTTAAGGAGGGACTCCTCTACGAGCAGTACTTC.

This rearrangement joins TRBV10-2 to TRBJ1-2; perhaps TRBD1 as D (5 bases). V was pared by 7 bases and J by 7 bases, with 22 bases between. Germline CDR1 reads WSHSY; CDR2 reads SAAADI. The CDR3 loop spans 15 amino acids. CDR3 nucleotides: TGCGCCAGCACGCCCCCCGACAGAGGCCGCCTTGGCTACACCTTC. This sequence encodes CASTPPDRGRLGYTF.

This clone has just one count. The chain has TRBV7-2 and TRBJ1-3, with 10 bases matching TRBD1. This CDR3 spans 15 amino acids. Germline CDR1 reads SGHTA; CDR2 reads FQGNSA. The V and J ends lost 5 bases and 2 bases, in that order; junction bases with no gene match: 3. The chain's CDR3 is CASSMGQGTGNTIYF. DNA for the CDR3: TGTGCCAGCAGCATGGGACAGGGGACTGGAAACACCATATATTTT.

The rearrangement joins TRBV28 to TRBJ2-7; TRBD2 matches 7 bases. Germline CDR1 is MDHEN and CDR2 is SYDVKM. With V trimmed by 5 bases and J by 1 base, 8 bases remained unmatched. CDR3 length equals 15 residues. CDR3 coding DNA: TGTGCCAGCAGTATTCTAAGCGGGGATTCCTACGAGCAGTACTTC. Protein sequence: CASSILSGDSYEQYF.

The chain is built from TRBV28 and TRBJ2-1; D may be TRBD2 (7 bases). This CDR3 contains 15 residues. Trimming left V 3 bases short and J 5 bases short, with 14 bases between. Per germline, CDR1 MDHEN and CDR2 SYDVKM. In nucleotides, the CDR3 is TGTGCCAGCAGTTTCTCGGGGGGCTACCACAATGAGCAGTTCTTC. Translated, it gives CASSFSGGYHNEQFF.

This clone was recorded only once. This chain connects TRBV6-5 to TRBJ1-3; D gene ambiguous. CDR1 MNHEY and CDR2 SVGAGI come from the germline V gene. Trimming removed 5 bases at V and 5 bases at J, with 10 bases between. This CDR3 comprises 13 residues. DNA of the CDR3: TGTGCCAGCAGTCCCCATGAAAGAAACACCATATATTTT. Protein sequence: CASSPHERNTIYF.

The V gene is TRBV2, the J gene TRBJ2-2; 7 bases fit TRBD2. There are 17 residues in the CDR3. The V segment lost 4 bases and the J segment 2 bases; nucleotides outside the gene matches: 10. The V gene's germline CDR1 is SNHLY and CDR2 FYNNEI. CDR3 DNA: TGTGCCAGCAGTGGCCAAGCGGGACGGCTAAACACCGGGGAGCTGTTTTTT. Translation: CASSGQAGRLNTGELFF.

This clone was observed a handful of times. The chain couples TRBV10-2 to TRBJ1-2; unclear D gene. CDR3 size: 12 residues. Germline CDR1 is WSHSY and CDR2 is SAAADI. Trimming removed 6 bases at V and 8 bases at J, with 13 bases between. For the CDR3, the DNA is TGCGCCAGCAGCGAATCCTTTGGGGGCTACACCTTC. Amino acids: CASSESFGGYTF.

This rearrangement joins TRBV10-3 to TRBJ2-6, with D unresolved. The germline CDR1 and CDR2 sequences are ENHRY and SYGVKD. V was shortened by 3 bases and J by 1 base, with 10 bases between the two germline ends. The CDR3 covers 16 residues. CDR3 amino acids: CAISDLAVSGANVLTF. Here the CDR3 DNA reads TGTGCCATCAGTGACTTGGCAGTTTCTGGGGCCAACGTCCTGACTTTC.

V usage is TRBV6-6 and J usage is TRBJ1-2, with D unclear. The CDR3 has 15 residues. The germline V gene encodes CDR1 MNHNY and CDR2 SVGAGI (reference sequence). The V gene lost 5 bases and the J gene lost 6 bases, with 19 bases spanning the gap. The CDR3 DNA is TGTGCCAGCAGTAGGCCGGACCTCCCGAGAAATGGCTACACCTTC. It yields the protein CASSRPDLPRNGYTF.

The V gene is TRBV2, the J gene TRBJ1-5; 9 bases are a match to TRBD1. The J segment lost 6 bases and the V segment lost 8 bases, leaving 8 bases of the junction unmatched. The CDR3 loop spans 14 amino acids. Germline CDR1 reads SNHLY; CDR2 reads FYNNEI. The CDR3 nucleotides are TGTGCCAGCGGGATGGGGGACAGGGTTCAGCCCCAGCATTTT. Amino acid sequence: CASGMGDRVQPQHF.

This chain joins TRBV10-2 and TRBJ2-1; D gene unclear. CDR1 WSHSY and CDR2 SAAADI come from the germline V gene. This CDR3 comprises 14 residues. Trimming cost V 4 bases and J 9 bases, with 16 bases left between them. CDR3 residues: CASSGFRRASEQFF. The DNA for the CDR3 is TGCGCCAGCAGTGGGTTCCGTCGGGCGTCTGAGCAGTTCTTC.

The genes are TRBV6-4 and TRBJ2-1, with 9 bases identical to TRBD2. V lost 1 base to trimming and J lost 4 bases; unmatched junction nucleotides: 5. CDR1 and CDR2 (germline): MRHNA, SNTAGT. The CDR3 covers 16 residues. CDR3 in amino acids: CASSDWASGAYNEQFF. As DNA, the CDR3 is TGTGCCAGCAGTGACTGGGCTAGCGGGGCTTACAATGAGCAGTTCTTC.

The chain combines TRBV21-1 with TRBJ2-3; TRBD2, the table's D call, lacks a check against the DNA. TRBV21-1 is an annotated pseudogene. This CDR3 has 18 residues. CDR3 nucleotide sequence: TGTGCCAGCAGCAAAGCTCATGGAGGGCCCAGGGCCACAGATACGCAGTATTTT. Protein: CASSKAHGGPRATDTQYF.

V is TRBV15 and J is TRBJ1-5; the match to TRBD1 covers 9 bases. The CDR3 has 16 residues. After removal of 1 base from V and 6 bases from J, the junction contained 7 bases not matched to a gene. Germline CDR1 reads LNHNV; CDR2 reads YYDKDF (reference sequence). CDR3 coding DNA: TGTGCCACCAGCAGAGTTAAGGGGACAGGGAGTCAGCCCCAGCATTTT. Translation gives CATSRVKGTGSQPQHF.

Turning to this clone: The same CDR3 can be traced to other DNA sequences in this sample. This chain uses TRBV5-1 with TRBJ1-2; D unresolved. Trimming took 0 bases from V and 5 from J, leaving 11 bases between them. This CDR3 is 14 amino acids long. Per the germline V gene, CDR1 is SGHRS and CDR2 is YFSETQ. The CDR3: CASSLDGSFYGYTF. The DNA for the CDR3 is TGCGCCAGCAGCTTGGACGGCAGCTTTTATGGCTACACCTTC.

The rearrangement links TRBV7-6 to TRBJ2-7, with 11 bases that match TRBD2. J was trimmed by 6 bases and V by 4 bases; bases with no gene match: 8. CDR3 size: 15 residues. Germline V lookup: CDR1 SGHVS, CDR2 FNYEAQ. In nucleotides, the CDR3 is TGTGCCAGCAGCTCCATAGCGGGAGGGCCGGGCGAGCAGTACTTC. Translated: CASSSIAGGPGEQYF.

This chain links TRBV29-1 with TRBJ2-3; D possibly corresponds to TRBD2 (5 bases). With 4 bases removed from V and 8 bases from J, the gap between germline ends came to 22 bases. The V gene's germline CDR1 is SQVTM and CDR2 ANQGSEA. CDR3 length: 15 amino acids. Written as DNA, the CDR3 is TGCAGCGTTGTAGGGAGCGTACCACCTCGGGGTACGCAGTATTTT. Its translation is CSVVGSVPPRGTQYF.

This rearrangement joins TRBV5-4 to TRBJ1-3; D is undetermined. The CDR3 sequence is 14 residues long. Looked up from germline, CDR1 is SGHNT and CDR2 is YYREEE (reference sequence). Trimming removed 0 bases from V and 4 bases from J, with 8 bases in between. Written as DNA, the CDR3 is TGTGCCAGCAGCTTGGGCACCAGCGGAAACACCATATATTTT. It codes for CASSLGTSGNTIYF.

The gene calls are TRBV27 and TRBJ1-2; no clear D gene. The CDR3 is 13 amino acids. CDR1 is MNHEY, CDR2 SMNVEV, per germline (reference sequence). With 5 bases removed from V and 3 bases from J, the gap between germline ends came to 10 bases. CDR3 region: CASSRGGHYGYTF. The CDR3 nucleotides read TGTGCCAGCAGTCGCGGAGGGCACTATGGCTACACCTTC.

The genes are TRBV2 and TRBJ1-1; the D gene is possibly TRBD1 (6 bases). CDR3 length: 12 amino acids. V was trimmed by 8 bases and J by 11 bases, leaving 18 bases between them. CDR1 and CDR2 (germline): SNHLY, FYNNEI. Here the CDR3 DNA reads TGTGCCAGCGGAAGAAACAGGGTAATGGCTTTCTTT. This gives the protein CASGRNRVMAFF.

The chain carries TRBV29-1 and TRBJ1-1; D remains unclear. Germline-derived CDR1 and CDR2 are SQVTM and ANQGSEA. The V end was cut by 3 bases, the J end by 4 bases, with 6 bases between. CDR3 length equals 11 residues. The CDR3 region has the DNA TGCAGCGTTGATTCGGTCACTGAAGCTTTCTTT. Translation: CSVDSVTEAFF.

V is TRBV18 and J is TRBJ2-1; TRBD1 agrees at 9 bases. The CDR3 runs to 15 residues. Germline V CDR1 and CDR2: KGHSH, LQKENI. Trimming cost V 5 bases and J 7 bases; bases outside gene matches: 9. The CDR3 spells CASSTGTGIRNEQFF. The DNA of the CDR3 is TGTGCCAGCTCAACCGGGACAGGGATAAGGAATGAGCAGTTCTTC.